This entry lists 6 T cell receptor beta chains sequenced from one sample in a study of blood T cells in healthy people across ages. A sample-barcoded 5' primer and a J-beta primer mix were used in a second PCR of roughly 6 to 12 cycles. TCRdb used MiXCR to reprocess the 5' RACE reads, holding one entry per CDR3 protein. The sample contains some 1.8 million distinct CDR3 sequences, around 40% of which appear only once. Material for sequencing was blood. All receptors come from a human donor in good health.

J is TRBJ2-1 and V is TRBV11-1; 8 bases fit TRBD1. Germline V gives CDR1 SGHAT, CDR2 FQDESV (reference sequence). The junction had 5 bases not matched to a gene; V was cut back by 4 bases and J by 9 bases. This CDR3 spans 13 amino acids. Here the CDR3 reads CASSSDRAGEQFF. The CDR3 bases are TGTGCCAGCAGCTCGGACAGGGCGGGTGAGCAGTTCTTC. Full variable domain (rest looked up from reference TRBV11-1 and TRBJ2-1): EAEVAQSPRYKITEKSQAVAFWCDPISGHATLYWYRQILGQGPELLVQFQDESVVDDSQLPKDRFSAERLKGVDSTLKIQPAELGDSAMYLCASSSDRAGEQFFGPGTRLTVL.

This chain connects TRBV20-1 to TRBJ1-4; 9 nucleotides agree with TRBD1. With 4 bases clipped from V and 0 bases from J, the junction kept 9 bases outside the gene matches. The CDR3 is 17 residues long. Germline values: CDR1 DFQATT, CDR2 SNEGSKA (reference sequence). The CDR3 DNA is TGCAGTGCTAAAAAAAGGACAGGGGCCGCAACTAATGAAAAACTGTTTTTT. This codes for CSAKKRTGAATNEKLFF.

The chain has TRBV6-1 and TRBJ2-5; D uncertain. The J call may be faulty, since TRBJ2-7 better matches the DNA end. CDR1 is MNHNS, CDR2 SASEGT, per germline. The CDR3 is 16 amino acids. CDR3 sequence (DNA): TGTGCCAGCAGTGAATTCAGCCGCACCCAAAACTACGAGCAGTACTTC. Its protein is CASSEFSRTQNYEQYF.

This clonotype was observed once. A much larger clonotype is one base distant, so this may be a read error. The CDR3 nucleotides are TGCAGTGCTAGAGAGGCTGGGAGAGATACGAAGTATTTT. It is translated as CSAREAGRDTKYF. The chain couples TRBV20-1 to TRBJ2-3; D might be TRBD2 (5 bases). The CDR3 runs to 13 residues. CDR1 DFQATT and CDR2 SNEGSKA come from the germline V gene (reference sequence).

This clonotype was counted once. The rearrangement joins TRBV2 to TRBJ2-5; 7 nucleotides agree with TRBD1. CDR1 and CDR2 from the germline V gene are SNHLY and FYNNEI. V lost 3 bases and J lost 3; bases outside the gene matches: 4. The CDR3 has 14 amino acids. Here the CDR3 DNA reads TGTGCCAGCAGTGACCTGGGACAGAAAGAGACCCAGTACTTC. Its translation: CASSDLGQKETQYF.

The sample holds many counts of this clonotype. The CDR3, as DNA: TGTGCCAGCAGCTTGTCTACCTACGAGCAGTACTTC. It encodes CASSLSTYEQYF. The rearrangement links TRBV12-3 or TRBV12-4 to TRBJ2-7, with D unclear. The CDR3 has 12 residues. Trimming removed 6 bases from V and 2 bases from J, with 8 bases in between.